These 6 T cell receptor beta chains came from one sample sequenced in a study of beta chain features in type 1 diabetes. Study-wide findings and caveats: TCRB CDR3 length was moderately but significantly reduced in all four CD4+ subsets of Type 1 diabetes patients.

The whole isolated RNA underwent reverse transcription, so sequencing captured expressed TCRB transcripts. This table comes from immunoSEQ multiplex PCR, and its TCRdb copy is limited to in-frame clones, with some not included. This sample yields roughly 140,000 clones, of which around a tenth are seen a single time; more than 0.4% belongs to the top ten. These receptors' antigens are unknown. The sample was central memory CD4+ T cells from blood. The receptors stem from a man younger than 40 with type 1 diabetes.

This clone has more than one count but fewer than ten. Here the CDR3 reads CASNHRRVDNEQFF. DNA of the CDR3: TGTGCCAGCAACCATCGACGGGTCGACAATGAGCAGTTCTTC. The chain employs TRBV7-8 and TRBJ2-1; no reliable D call. V was trimmed by 7 bases and J by 5 bases, leaving 15 bases between them. Germline lookup yields CDR1 SGHVS and CDR2 FQNEAQ. CDR3 size: 14 residues.

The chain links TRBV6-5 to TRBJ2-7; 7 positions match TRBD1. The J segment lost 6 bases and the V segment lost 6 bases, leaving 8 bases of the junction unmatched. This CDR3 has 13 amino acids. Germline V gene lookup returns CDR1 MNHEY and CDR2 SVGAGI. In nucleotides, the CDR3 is TGTGCCAGCAGGGTTACAGGGGAGCGCGAGCAGTACTTC. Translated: CASRVTGEREQYF.

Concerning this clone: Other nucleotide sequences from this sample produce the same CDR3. The CDR3 protein is CASSLGQGFGYTF. The CDR3 coding sequence is TGTGCCAGCAGCTTAGGGCAGGGGTTTGGCTACACCTTC. The V call is TRBV7-9, the J call TRBJ1-2, with a possible D match to TRBD1 (6 bases). Germline V CDR1 and CDR2: SEHNR, FQNEAQ (reference sequence). V lost 1 base, J lost 7 bases, and 10 bases lay in between. The length of the CDR3 is 13 residues.

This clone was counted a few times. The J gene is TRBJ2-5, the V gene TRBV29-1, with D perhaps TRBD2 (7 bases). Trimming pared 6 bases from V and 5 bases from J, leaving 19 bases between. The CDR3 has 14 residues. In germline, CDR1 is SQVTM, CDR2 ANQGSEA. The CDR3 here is CSVERGGAWETQYF. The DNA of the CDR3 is TGCAGCGTCGAGAGGGGGGGGGCCTGGGAGACCCAGTACTTC.

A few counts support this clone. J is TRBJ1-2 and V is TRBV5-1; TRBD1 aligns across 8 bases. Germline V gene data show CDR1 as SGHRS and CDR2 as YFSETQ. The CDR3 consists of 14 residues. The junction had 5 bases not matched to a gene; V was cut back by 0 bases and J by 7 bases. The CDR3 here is CASSLDRGIGGYTF. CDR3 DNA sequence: TGCGCCAGCAGCTTGGACAGGGGGATTGGTGGCTACACCTTC.

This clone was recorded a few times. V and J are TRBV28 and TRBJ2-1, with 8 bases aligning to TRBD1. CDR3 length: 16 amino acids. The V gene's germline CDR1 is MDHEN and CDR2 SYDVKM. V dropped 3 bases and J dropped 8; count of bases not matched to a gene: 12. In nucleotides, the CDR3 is TGTGCCAGCAGTTTTTCGCAATATGAGACAGGGGATGAGCAGTTCTTC. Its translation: CASSFSQYETGDEQFF.